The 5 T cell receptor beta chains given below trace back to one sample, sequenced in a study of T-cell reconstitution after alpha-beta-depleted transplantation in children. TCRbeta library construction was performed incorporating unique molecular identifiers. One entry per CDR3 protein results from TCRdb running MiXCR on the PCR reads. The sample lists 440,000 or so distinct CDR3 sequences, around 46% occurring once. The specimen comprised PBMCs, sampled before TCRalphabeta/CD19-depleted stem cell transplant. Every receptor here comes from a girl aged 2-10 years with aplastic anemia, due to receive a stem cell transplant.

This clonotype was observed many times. CDR3 bases: TGTGCCAGCAGCGCTTCTCGGGAGACCCAGTACTTC. This translates into CASSASRETQYF. The V gene is TRBV7-9, the J gene TRBJ2-5; D not certain. The CDR3 is made up of 12 amino acids. Between the trimmed V and J ends, which lost 5 bases and 5 bases, there was a span of 9 bases. Germline loops: CDR1 SEHNR, CDR2 FQNEAQ (reference sequence).

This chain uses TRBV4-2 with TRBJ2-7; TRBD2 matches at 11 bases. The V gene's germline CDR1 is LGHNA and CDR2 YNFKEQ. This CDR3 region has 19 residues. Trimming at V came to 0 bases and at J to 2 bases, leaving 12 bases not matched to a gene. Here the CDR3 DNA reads TGTGCCAGCAGCCAAGATGGGGACGGAGGACTAGCGGGTACCTACGAGCAGTACTTC. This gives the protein CASSQDGDGGLAGTYEQYF.

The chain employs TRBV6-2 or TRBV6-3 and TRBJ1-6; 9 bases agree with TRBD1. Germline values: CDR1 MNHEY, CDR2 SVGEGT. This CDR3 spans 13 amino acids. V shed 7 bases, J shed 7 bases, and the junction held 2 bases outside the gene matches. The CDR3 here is CASTGTGNSPLHF. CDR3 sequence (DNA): TGTGCCAGCACCGGGACAGGGAATTCACCCCTCCACTTT.

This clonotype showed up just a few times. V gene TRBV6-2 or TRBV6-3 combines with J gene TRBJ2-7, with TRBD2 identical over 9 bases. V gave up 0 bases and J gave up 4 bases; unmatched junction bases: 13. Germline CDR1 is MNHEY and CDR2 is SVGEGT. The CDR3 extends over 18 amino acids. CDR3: CASSYSRHTTSGWYEQYF. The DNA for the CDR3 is TGTGCCAGCAGTTACTCGAGACACACAACTAGCGGGTGGTACGAGCAGTACTTC.

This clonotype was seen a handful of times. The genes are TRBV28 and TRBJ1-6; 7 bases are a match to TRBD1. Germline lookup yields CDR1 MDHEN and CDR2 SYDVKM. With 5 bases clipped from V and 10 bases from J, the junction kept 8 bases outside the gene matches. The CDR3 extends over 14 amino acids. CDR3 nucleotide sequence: TGTGCCAGCAGTCTACGACAGGGACGGTCACCCCTCCACTTT. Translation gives CASSLRQGRSPLHF.